The 24 T cell receptor beta chains in this list originate from one sample, sequenced in a study of regulatory T cells in long-lasting Graves disease. Noted time point: newly diagnosed GD, antithyroid drugs for less than 3 months. From PBMCs, RNA was extracted and then used to make the TCR library. HTBI primers from iRepertoire and Arm-PCR of CDR3 regions yielded the TCR beta libraries. One entry per CDR3 protein results from TCRdb running MiXCR on the multiplex PCR reads. The sample shows 300,000 to 400,000 distinct CDR3 sequences, 18% of them seen only once. The source material was peripheral blood mononuclear cells (PBMCs), sampled at new diagnosis, from a patient treated with antithyroid drugs. The receptors here all came from a female donor with Graves disease.

This clonotype was detected only a few times. No conserved phenylalanine or tryptophan is present at the end of the CDR3, so a read error is the likely explanation. The CDR3 is CASSLGRAGDTQYL. The CDR3 DNA follows: TGTGCCAGCAGCTTAGGGCGGGCCGGGGATACGCAGTATCTT. V is TRBV7-9 and J is TRBJ2-3; maybe TRBD2 (5 bases). CDR1 is SEHNR and CDR2 is FQNEAQ in the germline V gene (reference sequence). The CDR3 length is 14 residues. Between the trimmed V and J ends, which lost 1 base and 6 bases, there was a span of 11 bases.

This clonotype was seen repeatedly, ten times or more. One end of the junction is discordant with germline, which a read error may explain. This chain joins TRBV12-3 or TRBV12-4 and TRBJ2-3, with D possibly matching TRBD2 (5 bases). This CDR3 region has 13 residues. CDR3 sequence: CASSLGGADTQYF. The CDR3 bases are TGTGCCAGCAGCTTAGGAGGCGCAGATACGCAGTATTTT.

Only one count was recorded for this clonotype. This may be a read error: a much more frequent sequence differs by one nucleotide. The chain uses TRBV19 and TRBJ2-7; possible D gene TRBD2, 7 bases. Germline V gene sequence: CDR1 LNHDA, CDR2 SQIVND (reference sequence). Between the trimmed V and J ends, which lost 5 bases and 0 bases, there was a span of 20 bases. The CDR3 runs to 17 residues. CDR3 loop: CASSHLGGAAHSYEQYF. The CDR3 region has the DNA TGTGCCAGTAGTCACCTGGGGGGGGCGGCTCACTCCTACGAGCAGTACTTC.

This clonotype showed up just a few times. The chain combines TRBV5-1 with TRBJ2-3, with 15 bases aligning to TRBD2. This CDR3 spans 18 amino acids. CDR1 SGHRS and CDR2 YFSETQ come from the germline V gene. Trimming at V came to 4 bases and at J to 7 bases, leaving 13 bases not matched to a gene. The DNA for the CDR3 is TGCGCCAGCAGCGTAGCCCGGACTAGCGGGAGGGCCGGGTATACGCAGTATTTT. This codes for CASSVARTSGRAGYTQYF.

The chain uses TRBV4-1 and TRBJ1-4; no reliable D call. Germline V lookup: CDR1 MGHRA, CDR2 YSYEKL. Deletions cut 5 bases from V and 4 bases from J, with 14 bases between. The CDR3 covers 15 residues. The CDR3 sequence is CASSFFPALNEKLFF. CDR3 nucleotide sequence: TGCGCCAGCAGCTTCTTTCCGGCCCTTAATGAAAAACTGTTTTTT.

About this clonotype: It may be a read error: a sequence one base away is much more abundant. CDR3 nucleotides: TGTGCCAGCAGTTATAGGGGCGACCATTACTGTGGGGCCAACGTCCTGACTTTC. Encoded protein: CASSYRGDHYCGANVLTF. This chain links TRBV6-9 with TRBJ2-6; tentative D call: TRBD1 (5 bases). Per germline, CDR1 MNHGY and CDR2 SVAAGI. The ends were cut back, 2 bases at V and 3 bases at J, with 17 bases in the middle. There are 18 residues in the CDR3.

Regarding this clonotype: A read error likely explains this, since a far larger clone differs by one base. The CDR3 DNA is TGTGCCAGCGGCTCTGGACAGGGGTTCTACGAGCAGTACTTC. Amino acids: CASGSGQGFYEQYF. This chain joins TRBV7-9 and TRBJ2-3, with TRBD1 identical over 9 bases. The J call is doubtful: the DNA matches TRBJ2-7 better. The CDR3 runs to 14 residues. CDR1 SEHNR and CDR2 FQNEAQ come from the germline V gene (reference sequence).

A remark on this clonotype: This may stem from a read error, because a much larger clone lies one nucleotide away. V is TRBV6-4 and J is TRBJ1-1; TRBD1 is a possible D gene (5 bases). Trimming took off 3 bases at V and 11 bases at J, with 13 bases between the two ends. This CDR3 comprises 12 residues. Germline values: CDR1 MRHNA, CDR2 SNTAGT. The DNA for the CDR3 is TGTGCCAGCAGTGAAGTGGGGGGACGGGCTTTCTTT. Translated, it gives CASSEVGGRAFF.

This clonotype showed up many times. The CDR3 end shows no conserved phenylalanine or tryptophan, and so a read error is likely. No DNA is shown, since the ends of the CDR3 on it are uncertain; the CDR3 is the one TCRdb lists. This chain's CDR3 is CASSPPVWEGGPRDPVL. V gene TRBV3-1 combines with J gene TRBJ2-5; no DNA check was done on the table's D call, TRBD2. Germline V gene lookup returns CDR1 LGHDT and CDR2 YNNKEL (reference sequence). The CDR3 numbers 17 amino acids, ends counted.

This clonotype was found many times. The rearrangement uses TRBV12-3 or TRBV12-4 and TRBJ1-6; TRBD1 matches 7 bases. The length of the CDR3 is 14 residues. After removal of 6 bases from V and 5 bases from J, the junction contained 4 bases not matched to a gene. CDR3 amino acids: CASSYGQDNSPLHF. In DNA form, the CDR3 reads TGTGCCAGCAGCTACGGACAGGATAATTCACCCCTCCACTTT.

This clonotype appeared many times. The rearrangement links TRBV13 to TRBJ2-7; TRBD1 agrees at 10 bases. V lost 5 bases and J lost 12; bases outside the gene matches: 4. The CDR3 has 11 residues. Germline CDR1 PRHDT, CDR2 FYEKMQ (reference sequence). The CDR3 loop reads CASSPGTGVYF. For the CDR3, the DNA is TGTGCCAGCAGCCCCGGGACAGGGGTGTACTTC. The complete variable domain, with remaining parts taken from reference TRBV13 and TRBJ2-7, reads AAGVIQSPRHLIKEKRETATLKCYPIPRHDTVYWYQQGPGQDPQFLISFYEKMQSDKGSIPDRFSAQQFSDYHSELNMSSLELGDSALYFCASSPGTGVYFGPGTRLTVT.

J is TRBJ2-7 and V is TRBV30, with a tentative D call TRBD1 (5 bases). The CDR3 length is 10 residues. Germline V CDR1 and CDR2: GTSNPN, SVGIG (reference sequence). The CDR3 here is CRGTSYEQYF. The CDR3 coding sequence is TGTAGGGGAACGAGCTACGAGCAGTACTTC.

This clonotype was seen a handful of times. One end of the junction is discordant with germline, which a read error may explain. The rearrangement joins TRBV12-3 or TRBV12-4 to TRBJ2-1; D remains ambiguous. The CDR3 extends over 12 amino acids. CDR3 in amino acids: CASSLIGPPDLF. The CDR3 DNA follows: TGTGCCAGCAGTTTAATCGGCCCTCCCGACCTCTTC.

In its sample, this clonotype was seen many times. The chain's CDR3 is CASSFRDNREQFF. Here the CDR3 DNA reads TGTGCCAGCAGCTTCAGGGACAACCGTGAGCAGTTCTTC. The chain has TRBV7-9 and TRBJ2-1; a possible D gene is TRBD1 (6 bases). From germline, CDR1 is SEHNR and CDR2 FQNEAQ (reference sequence). The CDR3 has 13 amino acids. Trimming removed 3 bases at V and 9 bases at J, with 12 bases between.

The chain couples TRBV7-9 to TRBJ1-2; 8 nucleotides line up with TRBD1. The V gene's germline CDR1 is SEHNR and CDR2 FQNEAQ (reference sequence). The CDR3 has 14 amino acids. The ends lost 1 base at V and 3 bases at J; junction bases unmatched: 1. DNA for the CDR3: TGTGCCAGCAGCTTAGAGGACAGGGACTATGGCTACACCTTC. Amino acids: CASSLEDRDYGYTF.

Comments on this clonotype: A far larger clone is one nucleotide away, so this likely arose from a read error. The genes are TRBV2 and TRBJ2-3; D ambiguous. The end of the DNA aligns better with TRBJ2-7, so the J call may be wrong. This CDR3 spans 11 amino acids. Looked up from germline, CDR1 is SNHLY and CDR2 is FYNNEI. The CDR3 region is CASGVTGEQYF. CDR3 DNA: TGTGCCAGCGGTGTTACGGGTGAGCAGTACTTC.

In DNA, the CDR3 is TGTGCCAGCACCGAAGCGGCGGGAATAAAAGGCTACACCTTC. It is translated as CASTEAAGIKGYTF. The chain has TRBV7-2 and TRBJ1-2; D not resolved. The CDR3 consists of 14 residues. Germline loops: CDR1 SGHTA, CDR2 FQGNSA. Trimming cost V 7 bases and J 8 bases, with 20 bases left between them.

This clonotype was observed many times. This rearrangement joins TRBV28 to TRBJ2-7; D is perhaps TRBD2 (6 bases). This CDR3 has 14 residues. Germline V gene lookup returns CDR1 MDHEN and CDR2 SYDVKM. V shed 1 base and J shed 9 bases, with 16 bases lying between them. The CDR3, as DNA: TGTGCCAGCAGTTTATCGCGGGTGGGAGGCGGGCAGTACTTC. Its protein is CASSLSRVGGGQYF.

This clonotype was recorded a few times. The V gene is TRBV7-8, the J gene TRBJ1-3, with no clear D. Trimming cost V 1 base and J 3 bases, with 4 bases left between them. The CDR3 has 13 amino acids. Looked up from germline, CDR1 is SGHVS and CDR2 is FQNEAQ. CDR3 loop: CASSLGVGNTIYF. The CDR3 DNA follows: TGTGCCAGCAGCTTAGGGGTTGGAAACACCATATATTTT.

As for this clonotype: This clone may be a read error of a much larger clone one base away. The chain couples TRBV12-3 or TRBV12-4 to TRBJ2-1; possibly TRBD1 for D (5 bases). The tail of the sequence fits TRBJ2-7 better, so the J call may be wrong. The CDR3 is 14 amino acids. The CDR3 here is CASSPAGSYNEQYF. DNA for the CDR3: TGTGCCAGCAGCCCCGCAGGGTCCTACAATGAGCAGTACTTC.

This clonotype appeared many times. A much larger clone lies one base from this, so it may be a read error. The gene calls are TRBV28 and TRBJ2-5; D ambiguous. Trimming removed 3 bases from V and 0 bases from J, with 5 bases in between. Germline CDR1 is MDHEN and CDR2 is SYDVKM. The CDR3 extends over 13 amino acids. CDR3 nucleotide sequence: TGTGCCAGCAGTTTTACGGACCAAGAGACCCAGTACTTC. This gives the protein CASSFTDQETQYF.

This clonotype appeared many times. The chain combines TRBV11-2 with TRBJ2-3; D remains unclear. The CDR3 contains 14 residues. Trimming left V 0 bases short and J 0 bases short, with 4 bases between. CDR1 SGHAT and CDR2 FQNNGV come from the germline V gene. The CDR3 DNA reads as TGTGCCAGCAGCTTAGAGGCTAGCACAGATACGCAGTATTTT. This encodes CASSLEASTDTQYF.

This clonotype was recorded at least ten times. The gene calls are TRBV11-3 and TRBJ1-2; 9 bases fit TRBD1. After removal of 4 bases from V and 8 bases from J, the junction contained 5 bases not matched to a gene. In germline, CDR1 is SGHNT, CDR2 YENEEA. The CDR3 is made up of 13 amino acids. The CDR3 region has the DNA TGTGCCAGCAGCTGGGGACAGGGCGACGGCTACACCTTC. It encodes CASSWGQGDGYTF.

At least ten counts were recorded for this clonotype. The chain links TRBV19 to TRBJ1-2; TRBD1 aligns across 12 bases. The germline gives CDR1 LNHDA, CDR2 SQIVND (reference sequence). J lost 6 bases, V lost 4 bases, and 18 bases had no gene match. The CDR3 is 19 amino acids. CDR3 sequence reads: CASSTERGGTGGIVDGYTF. DNA of the CDR3: TGTGCCAGTAGTACAGAAAGGGGAGGGACAGGGGGCATTGTCGATGGCTACACCTTC.